The clone carrying this T cell receptor (beta chain) was counted ten times or more. Germline V CDR1 and CDR2: SGHVS, FNYEAQ. The CDR3 is made up of 15 amino acids. V was clipped by 1 base and J by 4 bases, with 10 bases between them. These data belong to a study of T cell repertoires in cytomegalovirus infection. TCRdb reprocessed the reads with MiXCR, giving one entry per CDR3 protein. Among approximately 500,000 distinct CDR3 sequences, 16% were seen once, and the ten largest hold roughly a quarter. The receptor was isolated from a human donor in good health (CMV status not recorded). Some clones in this sample may be carry-over from other donors' samples. The rearrangement links TRBV7-6 to TRBJ2-2; D is uncertain. Sequenced: CD8+ T cells from PBMCs. Here the CDR3 reads CASSLVKGPTGELFF. CDR3 coding DNA: TGTGCCAGCAGCTTAGTAAAAGGGCCCACCGGGGAGCTGTTTTTT.